One sample yielded the 20 T cell receptor beta chains listed below, sequenced in a study of CD8+CD57+ T cells in acquired aplastic anemia. Genomic DNA provided the template from which TCR beta VDJ and CDR3 profiles were obtained. From the reads, TCRdb called clonotypes with MiXCR, one entry per CDR3 protein. The data show about 420,000 distinct CDR3 sequences, with roughly 68% seen just once and more than 3.5% held by the top ten. Specimen: sorted CD4+, CD8+, or CD8+CD57+ T cells (not recorded which) from PBMCs. The receptors derive from a human donor in good health, serving as a control.

V and J are TRBV20-1 and TRBJ1-1; possible D gene TRBD1, 6 bases. CDR3 length equals 13 residues. From germline, CDR1 is DFQATT and CDR2 SNEGSKA (reference sequence). V shed 6 bases and J shed 0 bases, with 11 bases lying between them. The CDR3 bases are TGCAGTGCCCAAACAGGGATGAACACTGAAGCTTTCTTT. This gives the protein CSAQTGMNTEAFF.

This clonotype was observed a few times. A much larger clonotype is one base distant, so this may be a read error. This chain connects TRBV7-8 to TRBJ2-2; D is unclear. The V gene's germline CDR1 is SGHVS and CDR2 FQNEAQ. This CDR3 region has 15 residues. CDR3 protein: CASSQDWQNAGELFF. In DNA form, the CDR3 reads TGCGCCAGCAGCCAAGATTGGCAGAACGCCGGGGAGCTGTTTTTT.

About this clonotype itself: The junction and the germline gene differ at one end; a read error may be behind it. The V gene is TRBV20-1, the J gene TRBJ1-2; TRBD1 is a possible D gene (5 bases). CDR1 and CDR2 from the germline V gene are DFQATT and SNEGSKA (reference sequence). CDR3 length: 19 residues. CDR3 DNA sequence: TGCGGTGCTAGAGATACAACAGGAAGGAGCCGGGATGGACCTTATGGCTACACCTTC. It translates to CGARDTTGRSRDGPYGYTF.

As concerns this clonotype: One end of the junction fails to match germline, which may point to a read error. This chain connects TRBV7-2 to TRBJ2-2; D not resolved. This CDR3 is built from 15 residues. Germline CDR1 is SGHTA and CDR2 is FQGNSA. CDR3 protein: CASSLVPATTGELFF. The CDR3 region has the DNA TGTGCCAGCAGCCTAGTCCCGGCGACCACCGGTGAGCTGTTTTTT.

The chain carries TRBV7-9 and TRBJ1-5, with a tentative D call TRBD1 (6 bases). Germline values: CDR1 SEHNR, CDR2 FQNEAQ (reference sequence). The CDR3 has 15 residues. V lost 4 bases and J 15 bases, leaving 25 bases between the germline ends. Written as DNA, the CDR3 is TGTGCCAGCAGCTCCGGACAGACGTCAATCACAGATACGCATTTT. Its translation is CASSSGQTSITDTHF.

This clonotype occurred many times. The V gene is TRBV2, the J gene TRBJ2-3, with TRBD2 matching over 11 bases. The CDR3 spans 15 residues. Germline V gene sequence: CDR1 SNHLY, CDR2 FYNNEI. J gave up 0 bases and V 11 bases, and 7 bases lay outside the gene matches. DNA of the CDR3: TGTGCCGGATCCTTAGCGGGGGGGAGCACAGATACGCAGTATTTT. It yields the protein CAGSLAGGSTDTQYF.

Details on this clonotype: A read error may produce the germline difference seen at one junction end. V is TRBV24-1 and J is TRBJ2-7; 11 bases match TRBD2. The CDR3 extends over 15 amino acids. Germline lookup yields CDR1 KGHDR and CDR2 SFDVKD. As DNA, the CDR3 is TGTGCCAGCAGTGAACTAGCGGGGGTCCAATACGCCCAGTACTTC. Amino acids: CASSELAGVQYAQYF.

This clonotype was seen a single time. This chain connects TRBV20-1 to TRBJ1-4, with D unclear. CDR1 and CDR2 (germline): DFQATT, SNEGSKA (reference sequence). The CDR3 covers 15 residues. V lost 5 bases and J 7 bases, leaving 20 bases between the germline ends. The chain's CDR3 is CSAGDTASGFEKLFF. The CDR3 DNA reads as TGCAGTGCTGGGGATACGGCATCGGGTTTTGAAAAACTGTTTTTT.

Worth noting for this clonotype: Because the CDR3 is missing its conserved closing phenylalanine or tryptophan, this is likely a read error. No DNA is shown, since the ends of the CDR3 on it are uncertain; the CDR3 is the one TCRdb lists. The chain recombines TRBV2 with TRBJ1-6. Germline CDR1 reads SNHLY; CDR2 reads FYNNEI. 15 amino acids form the CDR3, both terminal residues included. The CDR3 loop is CASSPQRPYVDTLGS.

This clonotype was seen repeatedly, ten times or more. The CDR3 here is CSARGVDSFFSGNTIYF. The CDR3 DNA reads as TGCAGTGCTAGAGGGGTGGACAGCTTTTTCTCAGGAAACACCATATATTTT. The genes are TRBV20-1 and TRBJ1-3; the D gene is possibly TRBD1 (6 bases). Trimming cost V 1 base and J 4 bases, with 20 bases left between them. The CDR3 runs to 17 residues. Germline-derived CDR1 and CDR2 are DFQATT and SNEGSKA (reference sequence).

CDR3 sequence reads: CASSQKGQGDTEAFF. In nucleotides, the CDR3 is TGTGCCAGCAGCCAAAAGGGACAGGGAGATACTGAAGCTTTCTTT. This chain connects TRBV7-2 to TRBJ1-1; 9 positions agree with TRBD1. Germline values: CDR1 SGHTA, CDR2 FQGNSA. J lost 5 bases, V lost 5 bases, and 9 bases had no gene match. This CDR3 is 15 amino acids long.

This clonotype was detected ten times or more. The chain uses TRBV7-2 and TRBJ1-1; the D gene is possibly TRBD1 (5 bases). CDR1 and CDR2 from the germline V gene are SGHTA and FQGNSA. The CDR3 extends over 14 amino acids. The V end was cut by 4 bases, the J end by 7 bases, with 16 bases between. Written as DNA, the CDR3 is TGTGCCAGCAGCTCTAGGGGAGGGACCAATGAAGCTTTCTTT. It codes for CASSSRGGTNEAFF.

Note on this clonotype: Sequence at one end of the junction differs from germline and may be a read error. The chain combines TRBV7-3 with TRBJ1-6, with D possibly being TRBD1 (5 bases). There are 14 residues in the CDR3. The germline V gene has CDR1 SGHTA and CDR2 FQGTGA. The CDR3 nucleotides are TGTGCCAGCAGCTCCCAGGGTAATAGTTCACCCCTCCCCTTT. Protein: CASSSQGNSSPLPF.

This chain links TRBV12-3 or TRBV12-4 with TRBJ2-7; D is ambiguous. The V gene lost 4 bases and the J gene lost 2 bases, with 9 bases spanning the gap. The CDR3 contains 13 residues. The CDR3 here is CASSSPGPYEQYF. Written as DNA, the CDR3 is TGTGCCAGCAGTTCTCCCGGCCCCTACGAGCAGTACTTC.

As regards this clonotype: Germline and junction disagree at one end, which may indicate a read error. V usage is TRBV5-1 and J usage is TRBJ1-6; D gene uncertain. The CDR3 has 15 residues. Germline V gives CDR1 SGHRS, CDR2 YFSETQ. CDR3 amino acids: CASSLGITLSSPLHF. The CDR3 bases are TGTGCCAGCAGCTTGGGAATTACGCTATCTTCACCCCTCCACTTT.

With respect to this clonotype: The junction does not match germline at one end; this may be a read error. The rearrangement links TRBV24-1 to TRBJ1-6; a weak D match, TRBD1 (5 bases). CDR3 length: 14 residues. Germline V gene lookup returns CDR1 KGHDR and CDR2 SFDVKD. The CDR3 coding sequence is TGTGCCTGTAGTACAGGACCATTAGACTCTGAGCTCTTCTTT. Translation gives CACSTGPLDSELFF.

The chain uses TRBV10-1 and TRBJ2-7; D perhaps matches TRBD1 (6 bases). CDR3 length equals 13 residues. Germline CDR1 and CDR2: WNHNN and SYGVQD (reference sequence). Trimming cost V 4 bases and J 3 bases, with 10 bases left between them. CDR3 nucleotide sequence: TGCGCCAGCAGTGGTGTACAGGGCTACGAGCAGTACTTC. This encodes CASSGVQGYEQYF.

V is TRBV7-2 and J is TRBJ2-2; D might be TRBD1 (6 bases). Germline V gives CDR1 SGHTA, CDR2 FQGNSA. Trimming took off 4 bases at V and 13 bases at J, with 25 bases between the two ends. The CDR3 runs 16 residues. In nucleotides, the CDR3 is TGTGCCAGCAGCTCCCCAGGGGCAGTGGACACTGAAGCGCTGTTTTTT. The encoded protein is CASSSPGAVDTEALFF.

Concerning this clonotype itself: The junction shows a germline mismatch at one end, possibly a read error. CDR3 residues: CASSVRQGDTSERYF. The CDR3 DNA follows: TGTGCCAGCAGCGTCAGACAGGGAGACACCTCCGAGCGGTACTTC. This chain uses TRBV7-2 with TRBJ2-7; the match to TRBD1 covers 7 bases. Germline-derived CDR1 and CDR2 are SGHTA and FQGNSA. CDR3 length equals 15 residues.

The rearrangement joins TRBV5-1 to TRBJ2-1; 7 bases align to TRBD1. Germline CDR1 reads SGHRS; CDR2 reads YFSETQ. CDR3 length: 14 amino acids. Unmatched junction bases numbered 11, after V lost 6 bases and J lost 8 bases. CDR3 DNA sequence: TGCGCCAGCATTGCCGAGACAGGGCTCGATGAGCAGTTCTTC. Its translation is CASIAETGLDEQFF.